These T cell receptor beta chains were read from a single sample in a study of OX40 agonist ivuxolimab in advanced cancers. TCRdb's copy holds only in-frame clones and misses some; the assay was immunoSEQ multiplex PCR. Of tens of thousands of clones listed, roughly 90% are singletons. This sample comprised CD4+ or CD8+ T cells sorted from blood, obtained in a trial of the OX40 agonist ivuxolimab. The receptors were gathered from an adult with an advanced solid tumor such as melanoma, head and neck, liver or kidney cancer. The CDR3 runs from the conserved cysteine through the conserved F or W. The D gene is left open where the match is weak. A clone size is listed for some rows: how often the clone was seen (once, few, many), or a class if it is expanded.

TGTGCCAGTAGTATTCAGGGTCTCGGTGGCTACACCTTC CASSIQGLGGYTF TRBV19 - TRBJ1-2 -
TGTGCCAGTCCCGGGGAAGCCGGAGAGACCCAGTACTTC CASPGEAGETQYF TRBV28 - TRBJ2-5 -
TGCGCCAGCAGCTCGTGGACAGGGGGCTCCAAAAACATTCAGTACTTC CASSSWTGGSKNIQYF TRBV5-1 TRBD1 TRBJ2-4 -
TGCGCCAGCAGCGGAACAGGGGGCGGTGGCATTCAGTACTTC CASSGTGGGGIQYF TRBV5-1 TRBD1 TRBJ2-4 few
TGTGCCAGCAGCTTTGGAGCAAACAATGAGCAGTTCTTC CASSFGANNEQFF TRBV7-2 - TRBJ2-1 -
TGTGCCAGCAGCAGACTAGCGGGATATTCCTACGAGCAGTACTTC CASSRLAGYSYEQYF TRBV6-5 TRBD2 TRBJ2-7 -
TGTGCCAGCTCACCACAACCCGGCTCCGGCAATCAGCCCCAGCATTTT CASSPQPGSGNQPQHF TRBV18 - TRBJ1-5 -
TGCAGCGTTGAAGATCCGGAAGGCATGGAGACCCAGTACTTC CSVEDPEGMETQYF TRBV29-1 - TRBJ2-5 -
TGCAGCGTACAGGGAAACACCGGGGAGCTGTTTTTT CSVQGNTGELFF TRBV29-1 - TRBJ2-2 -
TGTGCCAGCAGCAAAAGCGGACTAGCGGGACCCAGCTCCTACAATGAGCAGTTCTTC CASSKSGLAGPSSYNEQFF TRBV7-2 TRBD2 TRBJ2-1 -
TGCAGCGCTTCGGGCAGGGTTAACACCGGGGAGCTGTTTTTT CSASGRVNTGELFF TRBV29-1 - TRBJ2-2 -
TGTGCCAGCAGCCAAGATCTTGGGAATCAGCCCCAGCATTTT CASSQDLGNQPQHF TRBV4-2 - TRBJ1-5 -
TGTGCCAGCAGTGGGGCTATTAACACCGGGGAGCTGTTTTTT CASSGAINTGELFF TRBV6-1 - TRBJ2-2 -
TGTGCCAGCAGCCCGGACAGGGGCAACGAGCAGTACTTC CASSPDRGNEQYF TRBV11-3 TRBD1 TRBJ2-7 -
TGTGCCAGCGCTCTGGGGGAGAAAGAGACCCAGTACTTC CASALGEKETQYF TRBV7-8 - TRBJ2-5 -
TGTGCCAGCAGTCCAGGGATTCAGCCCCAGCATTTT CASSPGIQPQHF TRBV28 - TRBJ1-5 -
TGCAGCGCCGGAGGACAGCGCTCCTACGAGCAGTACTTC CSAGGQRSYEQYF TRBV29-1 - TRBJ2-7 -